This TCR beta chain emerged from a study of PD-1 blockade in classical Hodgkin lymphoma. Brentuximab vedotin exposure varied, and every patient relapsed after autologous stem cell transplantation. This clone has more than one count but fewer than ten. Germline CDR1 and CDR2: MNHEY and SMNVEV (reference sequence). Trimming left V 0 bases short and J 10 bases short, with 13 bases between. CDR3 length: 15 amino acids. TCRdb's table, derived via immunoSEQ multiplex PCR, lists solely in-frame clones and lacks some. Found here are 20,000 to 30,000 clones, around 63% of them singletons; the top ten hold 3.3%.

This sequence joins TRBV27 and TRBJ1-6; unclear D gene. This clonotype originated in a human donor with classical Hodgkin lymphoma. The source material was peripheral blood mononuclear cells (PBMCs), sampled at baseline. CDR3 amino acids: CASSLSPTMGSPLHF. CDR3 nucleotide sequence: TGTGCCAGCAGTTTATCCCCGACGATGGGATCACCCCTCCACTTT.